This entry lists 28 T cell receptor beta chains sequenced from one sample in a study of blood T cell repertoires in COVID-19 (TCRdb year 2020). The library was obtained by the immunoSEQ multiplex PCR assay. This is the immuneACCESS table as TCRdb keeps it, with only in-frame sequences that have V and J called. A part of the clones is gone; compared with another copy, unresolved V genes explain less than half, and the rest is unexplained. This sample is represented by 150,000 or so clones; roughly 90% of them were singletons. The top ten hold roughly 2.9% of the sample. What was sequenced was peripheral blood. Source of these receptors: a man in his 60s with active or convalescent COVID-19.

The chain uses TRBV24-1 and TRBJ2-3; D is unclear. CDR3 length: 14 amino acids. Per the germline V gene, CDR1 is KGHDR and CDR2 is SFDVKD. Trimming removed 4 bases from V and 1 base from J, with 8 bases in between. DNA of the CDR3: TGTGCCACCAGTGACTCCGCGGGCACAGATACGCAGTATTTT. Translation gives CATSDSAGTDTQYF.

This chain connects TRBV30 to TRBJ1-5; D unresolved. Germline CDR1 and CDR2: GTSNPN and SVGIG (reference sequence). The V end lost 2 bases, the J end lost 10 bases, and 15 bases lay between the germline ends. The CDR3 loop spans 13 amino acids. The CDR3, as DNA: TGTGCCTGGAGTCCTAGGGCGGGAGGTCCCCAGCATTTT. This codes for CAWSPRAGGPQHF.

CDR3 protein: CASSSLAGGPRTQYF. In DNA form, the CDR3 reads TGTGCCAGCAGTTCCCTAGCGGGAGGGCCACGTACGCAGTATTTT. The rearrangement links TRBV27 to TRBJ2-3, with 12 bases matching TRBD2. CDR1 MNHEY and CDR2 SMNVEV come from the germline V gene (reference sequence). The CDR3 totals 15 residues. V shed 4 bases and J 8 bases; nucleotides not matched to a gene: 7.

The V call is TRBV5-1, the J call TRBJ2-2; D call uncertain. Trimming removed 4 bases at V and 1 base at J, with 11 bases between. From germline, CDR1 is SGHRS and CDR2 YFSETQ. The CDR3 runs to 15 residues. The CDR3 protein is CASSPQTGNTGELFF. CDR3 nucleotides: TGCGCCAGCAGCCCGCAGACTGGGAACACCGGGGAGCTGTTTTTT. Full variable domain (missing parts from reference TRBV5-1 and TRBJ2-2): KAGVTQTPRYLIKTRGQQVTLSCSPISGHRSVSWYQQTPGQGLQFLFEYFSETQRNKGNFPGRFSGRQFSNSRSEMNVSTLELGDSALYLCASSPQTGNTGELFFGEGSRLTVL.

This chain connects TRBV7-2 to TRBJ2-1; possibly TRBD2 for D (5 bases). This CDR3 is built from 16 residues. V shed 0 bases and J shed 7 bases, with 16 bases lying between them. CDR1 is SGHTA, CDR2 FQGNSA, per germline. Here the CDR3 DNA reads TGTGCCAGCAGCTTAGCGGTCGCCCCTGAGGGAAATGAGCAGTTCTTC. The encoded protein is CASSLAVAPEGNEQFF.

The rearrangement links TRBV7-2 to TRBJ1-6, with 8 bases fitting TRBD1. The V and J ends lost 0 bases and 10 bases, in that order; junction bases with no gene match: 8. From germline, CDR1 is SGHTA and CDR2 FQGNSA. The CDR3 is 16 amino acids. The CDR3: CASSLAPRGRESPLHF. CDR3 DNA sequence: TGTGCCAGCAGCTTAGCGCCCAGGGGGCGCGAATCACCCCTCCACTTT.

The genes are TRBV7-8 and TRBJ2-3, with D perhaps matching TRBD1 (5 bases). Looked up from germline, CDR1 is SGHVS and CDR2 is FQNEAQ. V was pared by 3 bases and J by 6 bases, with 13 bases between. CDR3 length: 14 amino acids. Written as DNA, the CDR3 is TGTGCCAGCAGCTTGGGGCTCCCTGGGGATACGCAGTATTTT. This gives the protein CASSLGLPGDTQYF.

CDR3 coding DNA: TGTGCCAGTAGTAGCGGGACAGGGATCTATGGCTACACCTTC. Its protein product is CASSSGTGIYGYTF. The V and J genes are TRBV19 and TRBJ1-2; 9 bases line up with TRBD1. Germline CDR1 LNHDA, CDR2 SQIVND (reference sequence). The trim removed 4 bases at V and 4 bases at J, leaving 4 bases unmatched. The length of the CDR3 is 14 residues.

V is TRBV6-5 and J is TRBJ1-2; 9 positions agree with TRBD1. Looked up from germline, CDR1 is MNHEY and CDR2 is SVGAGI. Trimming cost V 7 bases and J 5 bases; bases outside gene matches: 8. This CDR3 has 14 amino acids. The CDR3: CASKTGTGLYGYTF. Written as DNA, the CDR3 is TGTGCCAGCAAAACGGGGACAGGGCTATATGGCTACACCTTC.

The chain is built from TRBV28 and TRBJ1-2, with D unresolved. V gave up 2 bases and J gave up 3 bases, with 4 bases separating them. Germline values: CDR1 MDHEN, CDR2 SYDVKM. This CDR3 contains 12 residues. The CDR3 DNA sequence: TGTGCCAGCAGTTTAATCGACTATGGCTACACCTTC. This gives the protein CASSLIDYGYTF.

J is TRBJ1-4 and V is TRBV21-1. TRBV21-1 is a pseudogene locus. The CDR3 is 16 residues long. This chain's CDR3 is CASTAGLRASNEKLFF. For the CDR3, the DNA is TGTGCCAGCACCGCGGGATTAAGGGCGAGTAATGAAAAACTGTTTTTT.

The chain employs TRBV6-5 and TRBJ1-5; D not resolved. The CDR3 sequence is 13 residues long. V lost 0 bases and J lost 7, with 7 bases in between. The germline CDR1 and CDR2 sequences are MNHEY and SVGAGI. CDR3 DNA sequence: TGTGCCAGCAGTTACTCGGGCTTCCAGCCCCAGCATTTT. It is translated as CASSYSGFQPQHF.

This clone is a singleton in its sample. This chain connects TRBV5-1 to TRBJ1-5, with 9 positions matching TRBD1. The CDR3 has 16 residues. The V gene end was trimmed by 4 bases and the J gene end by 2 bases; junction bases not matched to a gene: 7. The germline V gene has CDR1 SGHRS and CDR2 YFSETQ. CDR3 loop: CASSLDTGGRNQPQHF. The CDR3, as DNA: TGCGCCAGCAGCCTTGACACAGGGGGCCGCAATCAGCCCCAGCATTTT.

V usage is TRBV24-1 and J usage is TRBJ2-5; TRBD1 agrees at 7 bases. V trimming: 2 bases; J trimming: 0 bases; junction bases outside the gene matches: 8. CDR1 is KGHDR and CDR2 is SFDVKD in the germline V gene. This CDR3 comprises 17 residues. The CDR3 region is CATSDWSGTANQETQYF. CDR3 DNA: TGTGCCACCAGTGATTGGTCCGGGACAGCAAACCAAGAGACCCAGTACTTC.

The rearrangement links TRBV3-1 (or the pseudogene TRBV3-2) to TRBJ2-3; 10 nucleotides line up with TRBD2. V lost 1 base, J lost 3 bases, and 4 bases stayed unmatched. This CDR3 has 16 residues. Germline values: CDR1 LGHDT, CDR2 YNNKEL (reference sequence). The CDR3 nucleotides read TGTGCCAGCAGCCAAGGAGCGGGGGGGAGGACAGATACGCAGTATTTT. It translates to CASSQGAGGRTDTQYF.

V usage is TRBV27 and J usage is TRBJ2-1; 9 nucleotides line up with TRBD1. Germline CDR1 and CDR2: MNHEY and SMNVEV (reference sequence). The V and J ends lost 7 bases and 2 bases, in that order; junction bases with no gene match: 3. The CDR3 loop spans 14 amino acids. The CDR3 loop is CASTRQGAYNEQFF. For the CDR3, the DNA is TGTGCCAGCACCCGACAGGGGGCCTACAATGAGCAGTTCTTC.

This sequence joins TRBV10-3 and TRBJ2-7; TRBD2 matches at 8 bases. Looked up from germline, CDR1 is ENHRY and CDR2 is SYGVKD. The trim removed 0 bases at V and 6 bases at J, leaving 10 bases unmatched. The CDR3 length is 16 residues. The CDR3 coding sequence is TGTGCCATCAGTGAGTCGGGGACCGGACTAGCCGGCGAGCAGTACTTC. Translating it yields CAISESGTGLAGEQYF.

This sequence joins TRBV5-1 and TRBJ2-3; D remains ambiguous. CDR1 and CDR2 from the germline V gene are SGHRS and YFSETQ. V lost 2 bases and J 6 bases, leaving 4 bases between the germline ends. This CDR3 spans 11 amino acids. This chain's CDR3 is CASSFEDTQYF. The CDR3, as DNA: TGCGCCAGCAGCTTTGAGGATACGCAGTATTTT.

The rearrangement uses TRBV28 and TRBJ1-5, with a weak D call TRBD1 (5 bases). The CDR3 spans 14 residues. Trimming took 2 bases from V and 7 from J, leaving 12 bases between them. Germline V lookup: CDR1 MDHEN, CDR2 SYDVKM. The CDR3 here is CASSLVNQGQPQHF. The CDR3, as DNA: TGTGCCAGCAGTTTAGTAAACCAGGGCCAGCCCCAGCATTTT.

This chain connects TRBV7-2 to TRBJ1-5; no definite D call. CDR3 length equals 16 residues. Trimming removed 8 bases at V and 1 base at J, with 18 bases between. Germline V gene lookup returns CDR1 SGHTA and CDR2 FQGNSA. This CDR3 is CASAISRPGSNQPQHF. CDR3 coding DNA: TGTGCCAGCGCTATCTCCAGGCCTGGGAGCAATCAGCCCCAGCATTTT.

The V call is TRBV7-9, the J call TRBJ1-2, with a possible D match to TRBD1 (6 bases). Germline values: CDR1 SEHNR, CDR2 FQNEAQ (reference sequence). The CDR3 sequence is 14 residues long. V was clipped by 3 bases and J by 4 bases, with 12 bases between them. CDR3 sequence (DNA): TGTGCCAGCAGCTTCTGGGAAGGGGGCTATGGCTACACCTTC. Translating gives CASSFWEGGYGYTF.

The chain combines TRBV10-3 with TRBJ1-1; 8 positions agree with TRBD1. The CDR3 runs 14 residues. The germline gives CDR1 ENHRY, CDR2 SYGVKD. The V gene end was trimmed by 8 bases and the J gene end by 4 bases; junction bases not matched to a gene: 9. This CDR3 reads CAILAQGESTEAFF. The CDR3 DNA follows: TGTGCCATCCTCGCACAGGGGGAGAGCACTGAAGCTTTCTTT.

The chain couples TRBV18 to TRBJ2-7; D is uncertain. Germline lookup yields CDR1 KGHSH and CDR2 LQKENI. The V gene lost 5 bases and the J gene lost 1 base, with 3 bases spanning the gap. The CDR3 runs 11 residues. The CDR3 reads CASSSSYEQYF. CDR3 sequence (DNA): TGTGCCAGCTCATCGTCCTACGAGCAGTACTTC.

This rearrangement joins TRBV5-4 to TRBJ1-2; 7 bases are shared with TRBD1. Looked up from germline, CDR1 is SGHNT and CDR2 is YYREEE (reference sequence). Trimming removed 4 bases from V and 3 bases from J; junction bases left unmatched: 3. CDR3 length: 13 amino acids. CDR3 sequence reads: CASSGRGDYGYTF. Here the CDR3 DNA reads TGTGCCAGCAGCGGCAGGGGGGACTATGGCTACACCTTC.

The CDR3 loop is CATSESGTGVEKLFF. In DNA, the CDR3 is TGTGCCACCAGTGAGTCCGGGACAGGGGTTGAAAAACTGTTTTTT. The chain links TRBV24-1 to TRBJ1-4; 10 bases agree with TRBD1. This CDR3 contains 15 residues. CDR1 and CDR2 from the germline V gene are KGHDR and SFDVKD. After removal of 4 bases from V and 7 bases from J, the junction contained 5 bases not matched to a gene.

This clone occurred once. The rearrangement links TRBV3-1 (or the pseudogene TRBV3-2) to TRBJ1-2, with D unclear. The V end was cut by 4 bases, the J end by 7 bases, with 7 bases between. The CDR3 is made up of 11 amino acids. Germline values: CDR1 LGHDT, CDR2 YNNKEL (reference sequence). CDR3 residues: CASSLRGGYTF. The DNA for the CDR3 is TGTGCCAGCAGCCTCCGGGGTGGCTACACCTTC.

J is TRBJ2-7 and V is TRBV6-6; 9 bases are shared with TRBD2. Per germline, CDR1 MNHNY and CDR2 SVGAGI (reference sequence). Trimming at V came to 5 bases and at J to 6 bases, leaving 11 bases not matched to a gene. This CDR3 has 15 residues. The CDR3 sequence: CASSPTPPREGEQYF. CDR3 bases: TGTGCCAGCAGTCCTACCCCCCCGCGGGAGGGCGAGCAGTACTTC.

The chain links TRBV7-3 to TRBJ2-7, with TRBD2 as a possible D gene (7 bases). Per the germline V gene, CDR1 is SGHTA and CDR2 is FQGTGA. The CDR3 is 15 residues long. V was cut by 5 bases and J by 7 bases, with 21 bases left in between. The CDR3 is CASSTAGGGAGEQYF. The CDR3 DNA sequence: TGTGCCAGCAGCACCGCTGGCGGGGGCGCGGGGGAGCAGTACTTC. The variable domain in full, with the rest retrieved from reference TRBV7-3 and TRBJ2-7, is GAGVSQTPSNKVTEKGKYVELRCDPISGHTALYWYRQSLGQGPEFLIYFQGTGAADDSGLPNDRFFAVRPEGSVSTLKIQRTERGDSAVYLCASSTAGGGAGEQYFGPGTRLTVT.